This T cell receptor (beta chain) derives from a study of cytomegalovirus exposure and HLA in healthy donors. The germline CDR1 and CDR2 sequences are SGHRS and YFSETQ. The V end lost 0 bases, the J end lost 2 bases, and 7 bases lay between the germline ends. This CDR3 is 14 amino acids long. Points on this clone: Its antigen is not identified. The sample has other DNA sequences that encode this CDR3 too.

Whole-study findings and limits: Later analysis indicated greater clonal expansion among HLA-associated TCR beta chains than among equally common other chains.

The primer mix had 60 Vbeta and 13 Jbeta primers. The method was immunoSEQ multiplex PCR; TCRdb's version includes in-frame clones alone and lacks a portion of them. The table shows 200,000 to 250,000 clones, with about 80% occurring only once. The receptor comes from a middle-aged woman in good health and CMV-seronegative. The J gene is TRBJ2-3, the V gene TRBV5-1; D unclear. Material: PBMCs. The CDR3 nucleotides are TGCGCCAGCAGCTTGGGGCAGGACACAGATACGCAGTATTTT. Residues: CASSLGQDTDTQYF.